What follows are 21 T cell receptor beta chains derived from one specimen sequenced in a study of cytomegalovirus exposure and HLA in healthy donors (dated by TCRdb to 2017 to 2019). The library was built by means of the immunoSEQ multiplex PCR assay. For the multiplex PCR, a mixture combining 60 forward primers for TCR Vbeta segments and 13 reverse primers for TCR Jbeta segments was used. This is the immuneACCESS table as TCRdb keeps it, with only in-frame sequences that have V and J called. A part of the clones is gone; compared with another copy, unresolved V genes explain less than half, and the rest is unexplained. Recorded for this sample are about 160,000 clones; 70% to 80% of them occurred a single time. Of the sample, more than 1.4% is held by the ten largest clones. The sample comprised PBMCs. These TCRs come from a male donor in good health and CMV-seronegative.

This clone was picked up a small number of times. The chain employs TRBV9 and TRBJ1-1, with TRBD1 identical over 8 bases. The CDR3 has 15 residues. Germline V gene data show CDR1 as SGDLS and CDR2 as YYNGEE. The V segment lost 2 bases and the J segment 1 base; nucleotides outside the gene matches: 4. Here the CDR3 DNA reads TGTGCCAGCAGCGTGCTGGGGACAGGGAACACTGAAGCTTTCTTT. Translated, it gives CASSVLGTGNTEAFF.

As regards this clone: The same CDR3 also results from other DNA sequences found in this sample. This chain uses TRBV20-1 with TRBJ2-7; tentative D call: TRBD2 (5 bases). The ends were cut back, 3 bases at V and 7 bases at J, with 10 bases in the middle. Germline values: CDR1 DFQATT, CDR2 SNEGSKA (reference sequence). The CDR3 loop spans 11 amino acids. In DNA, the CDR3 is TGCAGTGCTAGTCGGGGAGATGAGCAGTACTTC. It encodes CSASRGDEQYF.

As regards this clone: Additional DNA sequences in this sample encode the identical CDR3. V gene TRBV29-1 combines with J gene TRBJ2-7; D might be TRBD1 (6 bases). The CDR3 spans 12 residues. CDR1 and CDR2 (germline): SQVTM, ANQGSEA. Deletions cut 6 bases from V and 3 bases from J, with 12 bases between. The CDR3 spells CSVEDSSYEQYF. For the CDR3, the DNA is TGCAGCGTCGAGGACAGTAGCTACGAGCAGTACTTC.

The chain combines TRBV5-1 with TRBJ2-1; TRBD2 matches 11 bases. CDR1 and CDR2 from the germline V gene are SGHRS and YFSETQ. The CDR3 loop spans 18 amino acids. V dropped 5 bases and J dropped 4; count of bases not matched to a gene: 14. In DNA form, the CDR3 reads TGCGCCAGCAGTCTACAGGGGGGTACTAGCGGGAGTTACAATGAGCAGTTCTTC. This encodes CASSLQGGTSGSYNEQFF.

This rearrangement joins TRBV7-9 to TRBJ2-1; 10 positions match TRBD2. With V trimmed by 3 bases and J by 5 bases, 7 bases remained unmatched. The CDR3 is 16 residues long. Germline V gives CDR1 SEHNR, CDR2 FQNEAQ (reference sequence). The CDR3 is CASSLDALAGNNEQFF. The CDR3 nucleotides are TGTGCCAGCAGCTTGGACGCACTAGCGGGGAACAATGAGCAGTTCTTC. The complete variable domain, with remaining parts taken from reference TRBV7-9 and TRBJ2-1, reads DTGVSQNPRHKITKRGQNVTFRCDPISEHNRLYWYRQTLGQGPEFLTYFQNEAQLEKSRLLSDRFSAERPKGSFSTLEIQRTEQGDSAMYLCASSLDALAGNNEQFFGPGTRLTVL.

CDR3 protein: CASSSGLLQETQYF. The CDR3, as DNA: TGTGCCAGCAGCTCGGGACTACTCCAAGAGACCCAGTACTTC. V and J are TRBV7-9 and TRBJ2-5; 7 bases line up with TRBD2. Germline-derived CDR1 and CDR2 are SEHNR and FQNEAQ (reference sequence). The junction had 3 bases not matched to a gene; V was cut back by 4 bases and J by 1 base. This CDR3 has 14 amino acids.

This clone occurred once. V and J are TRBV6-1 and TRBJ2-2; 8 nucleotides line up with TRBD2. The germline gives CDR1 MNHNS, CDR2 SASEGT. The CDR3 spans 15 residues. Losses at the gene ends were 3 bases for V and 6 bases for J; bases not matched to a gene: 6. CDR3 loop: CASSEPSGSSGELFF. CDR3 DNA: TGTGCCAGCAGTGAGCCCAGCGGGAGCTCCGGGGAGCTGTTTTTT.

The CDR3, as DNA: TGTGCCAGCAGTGCGACAGGGGGCGCGGATCAGCCCCAGCATTTT. This translates into CASSATGGADQPQHF. This chain links TRBV6-1 with TRBJ1-5; TRBD1 matches at 10 bases. The CDR3 runs to 15 residues. Losses at the gene ends were 4 bases for V and 5 bases for J; bases not matched to a gene: 5. Germline CDR1 is MNHNS and CDR2 is SASEGT.

This clone was detected a few times. The rearrangement joins TRBV28 to TRBJ1-2; a possible D gene is TRBD1 (5 bases). Germline CDR1 and CDR2: MDHEN and SYDVKM. The CDR3 extends over 12 amino acids. V gave up 10 bases and J gave up 8 bases, with 17 bases separating them. DNA of the CDR3: TGTGCCAACCAAGGGGCAGGGAAGGGCTACACCTTC. Its translation: CANQGAGKGYTF.

The chain employs TRBV11-1 and TRBJ2-1, with 8 bases that match TRBD2. V lost 5 bases to trimming and J lost 8 bases; unmatched junction nucleotides: 11. Germline V CDR1 and CDR2: SGHAT, FQDESV (reference sequence). The CDR3 is 15 amino acids. For the CDR3, the DNA is TGTGCCAGCAGCCGTCGGGCGGGAGGAGGGGATGAGCAGTTCTTC. It translates to CASSRRAGGGDEQFF.

The rearrangement joins TRBV5-4 to TRBJ2-2, with 7 bases that match TRBD2. The CDR3 has 15 residues. V lost 2 bases, J lost 3 bases, and 4 bases stayed unmatched. Per germline, CDR1 SGHNT and CDR2 YYREEE (reference sequence). This CDR3 is CASSLQRGDTGELFF. DNA of the CDR3: TGTGCCAGCAGCTTACAACGGGGGGACACCGGGGAGCTGTTTTTT.

The genes are TRBV5-5 and TRBJ2-1, with a possible D match to TRBD1 (5 bases). Germline values: CDR1 SGHKS, CDR2 YYEKEE (reference sequence). The CDR3 is made up of 15 amino acids. V was cut by 0 bases and J by 4 bases, with 11 bases left in between. This chain's CDR3 is CASSLGQGRYNEQFF. The CDR3 DNA reads TGTGCCAGCAGCTTGGGGCAGGGCCGGTACAATGAGCAGTTCTTC.

The J gene is TRBJ1-1, the V gene TRBV28, with a possible D match to TRBD1 (6 bases). The V end was cut by 6 bases, the J end by 10 bases, with 18 bases between. Germline CDR1 MDHEN, CDR2 SYDVKM. This CDR3 contains 13 residues. The CDR3 is CASSPPPGAVAFF. The CDR3 DNA is TGTGCCAGCAGCCCTCCCCCAGGGGCTGTAGCTTTCTTT.

The chain recombines TRBV7-8 with TRBJ1-3, with 7 nucleotides matching TRBD1. CDR3 length: 15 amino acids. V lost 5 bases to trimming and J lost 1 base; unmatched junction nucleotides: 5. Germline CDR1 is SGHVS and CDR2 is FQNEAQ. CDR3 DNA: TGTGCCAGCAGCCCAGTGGGACAGTCTGGAAACACCATATATTTT. This codes for CASSPVGQSGNTIYF.

This chain connects TRBV5-6 to TRBJ2-7; perhaps TRBD2 as D (5 bases). In germline, CDR1 is SGHDT, CDR2 YYEEEE. The CDR3 totals 13 residues. The ends were cut back, 4 bases at V and 6 bases at J, with 14 bases in the middle. The CDR3 coding sequence is TGTGCCAGCAGCCCCTCACTAGGAGGCGAGCAGTACTTC. Protein: CASSPSLGGEQYF.

The rearrangement links TRBV12-5 to TRBJ1-6; possible D gene TRBD1, 6 bases. V lost 1 base and J 8 bases, leaving 9 bases between the germline ends. The germline CDR1 and CDR2 sequences are LGHNT and FRNRAP. CDR3 length: 14 amino acids. The CDR3 reads CASGLEGVDSPLHF. DNA for the CDR3: TGTGCTAGTGGTTTGGAGGGGGTCGATTCACCCCTCCACTTT.

A single count supports this clone. The J gene is TRBJ1-4, the V gene TRBV5-1; the match to TRBD1 covers 7 bases. The CDR3 length is 14 residues. Trimming took 4 bases from V and 3 from J; bases not matched to a gene: 3. Germline V gene data show CDR1 as SGHRS and CDR2 as YFSETQ. CDR3: CASSLGTANEKLFF. The CDR3 DNA reads as TGCGCCAGCAGCCTCGGGACAGCTAATGAAAAACTGTTTTTT.

J is TRBJ2-2 and V is TRBV29-1, with D unresolved. With 3 bases removed from V and 0 bases from J, the gap between germline ends came to 5 bases. The CDR3 has 13 amino acids. The germline CDR1 and CDR2 sequences are SQVTM and ANQGSEA. In nucleotides, the CDR3 is TGCAGCGTTGACCGTTCGAACACCGGGGAGCTGTTTTTT. Protein product: CSVDRSNTGELFF.

This chain links TRBV5-1 with TRBJ2-5, with 8 bases fitting TRBD2. The CDR3 sequence is 15 residues long. In germline, CDR1 is SGHRS, CDR2 YFSETQ. J was trimmed by 4 bases and V by 0 bases; bases with no gene match: 5. The CDR3 DNA is TGCGCCAGCAGCTTGGTACCGGGACTAGGAGAGACCCAGTACTTC. It codes for CASSLVPGLGETQYF.

The chain uses TRBV30 and TRBJ1-2, with unresolved D. The CDR3 loop spans 12 amino acids. Trimming removed 2 bases from V and 1 base from J, with 5 bases in between. Germline assignment: CDR1 GTSNPN and CDR2 SVGIG (reference sequence). CDR3 DNA: TGTGCCTGGAGTAACGGTAACTATGGCTACACCTTC. Protein: CAWSNGNYGYTF.

The V gene is TRBV30, the J gene TRBJ1-4; D is perhaps TRBD1 (5 bases). Germline CDR1 reads GTSNPN; CDR2 reads SVGIG (reference sequence). The CDR3 loop spans 14 amino acids. Trimming took off 1 base at V and 8 bases at J, with 14 bases between the two ends. The CDR3 is CAWSGGTASEKLFF. CDR3 DNA: TGTGCCTGGAGTGGCGGGACGGCCAGCGAAAAACTGTTTTTT.